This T cell receptor (beta chain) is from a study of a mutant IDH1 vaccine in newly diagnosed glioma (dated by TCRdb to the early 2020s). General notes on the study: Vaccination began 4-6 weeks after radiotherapy alone, or alongside temozolomide cycles in the chemotherapy-containing groups. The roughly 33 treated patients were around 62% male and roughly 40% female, with a mean age of about 43 years. Before enrollment, patients had received standard therapy of radiotherapy alone, temozolomide alone, or radiochemotherapy with temozolomide; most received the combination. The week-35 safety follow-up was designated visit V12, and the week-47 end of study was designated visit V13. Peripheral blood samples were drawn at six visits, namely V03 (baseline), V05, V07, V10, V12 and V13. For exploratory analyses, longitudinal TCRB deep sequencing was carried out in approximately 25 treated patients wherever samples were available. Results and caveats for the whole study, not just this receptor: Immune responses induced by the vaccine were seen in around 94% of patients across multiple MHC alleles. The authors stated that sample limitations prevented analyses of patient blood samples from being reproduced. Changes in the top peripheral T cell clonotypes picked up by TCRB sequencing did not appear to be linked to pseudoprogression. Selection of PBMC samples for TCRB deep sequencing was based on availability.

Libraries were made using the immunoSEQ multiplex PCR assay. Following the manufacturer's protocol, the hsTCRB Kit was used to amplify rearranged TCR beta chain sequences. An Illumina MiSeq was used to sequence the TCRB libraries. On the study's bioinformatics: The proprietary platform of the kit vendor was used for demultiplexing, trimming and gene mapping. In TCRdb, the immuneACCESS table is reduced to in-frame sequences with V and J assigned. These tables do not hold every clone; where another copy was compared, an unresolved V gene accounts for under half, and the others remain unexplained. That table supplies the V and J calls and clone size; D and trimming were determined from the DNA. Present in this sample are roughly 64,000 clones, 60% to 75% of which were seen just once. The top ten constitute roughly 4.7% of the sample. This clone was counted once. It has no known antigen specificity. One base away there is no much larger clone; base qualities are not given.

This specimen's time point label, per the study, means: week 35, safety follow-up. A 20-mer mutant IDH1 peptide at 300 micrograms in Montanide made up each vaccine dose, which was injected subcutaneously together with topical imiquimod. Patients received eight vaccinations in weeks 1, 3, 5, 7, 11, 15, 19 and 23, corresponding to visits V03 through V10. Newly diagnosed WHO grade 3 or 4 IDH1-mutant astrocytomas showing loss of nuclear ATRX were present in the donors. The samples were drawn from NOA16, a multicentre, single-arm, open-label phase I trial in Germany that tested a mutant IDH1 peptide vaccine in humans for the first time. Genomic DNA for TCRB sequencing was extracted from EDTA blood using the DNeasy Blood and Tissue Kit. CDR1 and CDR2 were assigned from the germline V gene as SGHDN and FVKESK. V is clipped by 1 base and J by 5 bases, and the sequence between their germline boundaries is 8 bases long. The CDR3 has 13 amino acids, counting the end cysteine and phenylalanine. Of all the DNA, just the CDR3 is kept, 39 bases in frame from base 1.

This sequence was found in a man aged 45-60 years with glioma. The rearrangement joined TRBV14 to TRBJ2-5; no D gene is confidently identified. The sequenced sample was PBMCs, obtained from a glioma patient whose treatment included an IDH1 peptide vaccine. The nucleotides are TGTGCCAGCAGCCAAGGGAGAAGGGAGACCCAGTACTTC. The encoded protein is CASSQGRRETQYF.